This TCR beta chain was recorded in a study of T cell responses to AZD1222 COVID-19 vaccine. About the study: The analysis combined second doses at about 4 or about 12 weeks.

The CDR3 totals 15 residues. Trimming took off 0 bases at V and 0 bases at J, with 7 bases between the two ends. CDR1 and CDR2 from the germline V gene are SGHKS and YYEKEE (reference sequence). For this clone: Its specificity is not known.

The method was immunoSEQ multiplex PCR; TCRdb's version includes in-frame clones alone and lacks a portion of them. The sample shows about 140,000 clones, 85% to 90% of them seen only once. Broader study findings: Reportedly, nearly half the spike-specific TCRs target unmutated variant regions. In a largely white British group with more females than males, clonal diversity was possibly underestimated. Only five or six AZD1222 recipients were seropositive at baseline.

This clonotype originated in an adult in good health. The V call is TRBV5-5, the J call TRBJ1-3; no reliable D call. The source was peripheral blood, collected on day 0 of AZD1222 vaccination. The CDR3 spells CASSLDGISGNTIYF. In DNA, the CDR3 is TGTGCCAGCAGCTTGGATGGGATCTCTGGAAACACCATATATTTT.